The clone carrying this TCR beta chain was counted ten times or more. This record comes from a study of T cells in Graves' hyperthyroidism and ophthalmopathy. Germline-derived CDR1 and CDR2 are MDHEN and SYDVKM. The CDR3 runs to 16 residues. The ends lost 7 bases at V and 4 bases at J; junction bases unmatched: 14. RNA transcripts provided the source from which TCR beta CDR3 regions were amplified. Initially, a first-round RT-PCR of the TCR CDR3 employed the HTBI primer set. TCRdb re-derived calls from the multiplex PCR reads in MiXCR, one entry per CDR3 protein. This sample has 250,000 to 400,000 distinct CDR3 sequences, with approximately 14% found just once. Reasons for excluding patients were uncontrolled infection, other autoimmune disease, pregnancy or lactation.

The gene calls are TRBV28 and TRBJ2-3; TRBD2 matches 7 bases. Material: blood. The origin of this receptor is a woman aged 40-49 years with Graves' ophthalmopathy. For the CDR3, the DNA is TGTGCCAGCAATACTCCCCGGGAGGAGGATGCAGATACGCAGTATTTT. Its translation is CASNTPREEDADTQYF.